These 10 T cell receptor beta chains share one sample of origin, sequenced in a study of T cells in localized non-small cell lung cancer. The method was immunoSEQ multiplex PCR; TCRdb's version includes in-frame clones alone and lacks a portion of them. The sample includes under 40,000 clones, roughly 82% of them seen just once. The sample consisted of peripheral blood, taken before any cancer treatment. The receptor set was obtained from a male donor aged 60 or older with stage III squamous cell lung carcinoma.

The J gene is TRBJ2-1, the V gene TRBV4-1; 7 nucleotides align to TRBD1. Germline lookup yields CDR1 MGHRA and CDR2 YSYEKL. V shed 4 bases, J shed 2 bases, and the junction held 5 bases outside the gene matches. The CDR3 is made up of 15 amino acids. CDR3 residues: CASSPGQEAYNEQFF. The CDR3 bases are TGCGCCAGCAGCCCTGGACAGGAGGCCTACAATGAGCAGTTCTTC.

The chain employs TRBV5-5 and TRBJ1-1; D gene unclear. V was trimmed by 0 bases and J by 7 bases, leaving 7 bases between them. Germline-derived CDR1 and CDR2 are SGHKS and YYEKEE (reference sequence). CDR3 length equals 12 residues. This chain's CDR3 is CASSLEWGEAFF. In DNA, the CDR3 is TGTGCCAGCAGCTTGGAATGGGGTGAAGCTTTCTTT.

V gene TRBV10-1 combines with J gene TRBJ2-7; D is perhaps TRBD1 (5 bases). V shed 3 bases and J shed 1 base, with 10 bases lying between them. Germline V gene lookup returns CDR1 WNHNN and CDR2 SYGVQD (reference sequence). The CDR3 consists of 14 residues. CDR3 in DNA: TGCGCCAGCAGTGACCAGGGCCTTTCCTACGAGCAGTACTTC. Residues: CASSDQGLSYEQYF.

The chain joins TRBV7-2 to TRBJ1-1; D gene uncertain. The germline gives CDR1 SGHTA, CDR2 FQGNSA. The CDR3 spans 13 residues. Trimming removed 1 base from V and 4 bases from J, with 7 bases in between. The CDR3 here is CASSLVGSTEAFF. The CDR3 DNA follows: TGTGCCAGCAGCTTAGTCGGGAGCACTGAAGCTTTCTTT.

The chain recombines TRBV30 with TRBJ2-1; D unresolved. This CDR3 region has 14 residues. CDR1 and CDR2 from the germline V gene are GTSNPN and SVGIG (reference sequence). Deletions cut 2 bases from V and 6 bases from J, with 14 bases between. The CDR3 DNA reads TGTGCCTGGAGTTTAAGCGCCCTCGGCAATGAGCAGTTCTTC. Translating gives CAWSLSALGNEQFF.

The chain links TRBV15 to TRBJ1-5, with D maybe TRBD1 (6 bases). Trimming cost V 3 bases and J 2 bases, with 14 bases left between them. Germline V gives CDR1 LNHNV, CDR2 YYDKDF (reference sequence). The CDR3 runs to 16 residues. Here the CDR3 reads CATSSWGAGGNQPQHF. CDR3 sequence (DNA): TGTGCCACCAGCAGCTGGGGAGCAGGGGGCAATCAGCCCCAGCATTTT.

J is TRBJ2-3 and V is TRBV5-1, with TRBD2 identical over 10 bases. With 4 bases clipped from V and 3 bases from J, the junction kept 14 bases outside the gene matches. CDR1 is SGHRS, CDR2 YFSETQ, per germline. This CDR3 is built from 18 residues. The CDR3 nucleotides read TGCGCCAGCAGCCCGGGTGGGGCTAGCGGGGGTCGGACAGATACGCAGTATTTT. Encoded protein: CASSPGGASGGRTDTQYF.

This chain joins TRBV2 and TRBJ2-2, with D perhaps TRBD2 (6 bases). This CDR3 spans 13 amino acids. V lost 9 bases and J lost 7, with 15 bases in between. CDR1 and CDR2 (germline): SNHLY, FYNNEI. CDR3 loop: CASGGEIGGELFF. CDR3 nucleotides: TGTGCCAGTGGCGGGGAGATTGGCGGGGAGCTGTTTTTT.

In its sample, this clone was seen once. The chain has TRBV6-1 and TRBJ1-2; D uncertain. This CDR3 comprises 13 residues. Trimming took 2 bases from V and 3 from J, leaving 7 bases between them. In germline, CDR1 is MNHNS, CDR2 SASEGT. The CDR3 coding sequence is TGTGCCAGCAGTGAAAGGCCGGACTATGGCTACACCTTC. It codes for CASSERPDYGYTF.

V is TRBV7-9 and J is TRBJ1-1; maybe TRBD1 (5 bases). The V end lost 2 bases, the J end lost 1 base, and 11 bases lay between the germline ends. Per the germline V gene, CDR1 is SEHNR and CDR2 is FQNEAQ (reference sequence). This CDR3 is built from 15 residues. The CDR3 region has the DNA TGTGCCAGCAGCTTAATAAGACAGCAGAACACTGAAGCTTTCTTT. As protein: CASSLIRQQNTEAFF. Filled out from reference TRBV7-9 and TRBJ1-1, the complete variable domain reads DTGVSQNPRHKITKRGQNVTFRCDPISEHNRLYWYRQTLGQGPEFLTYFQNEAQLEKSRLLSDRFSAERPKGSFSTLEIQRTEQGDSAMYLCASSLIRQQNTEAFFGQGTRLTVV.